The next 7 T cell receptor beta chains were all read from a single sample in a study of T-cell memory formation after mild COVID-19. TCRdb called the 5' RACE reads again in MiXCR, with one record for every CDR3 protein. The data show over 45,000 distinct CDR3 sequences, over 8.5% seen once. The specimen sequenced was PBMCs or a T cell subset sorted from them (not recorded which). The receptors shown here come from an adult woman who had mild COVID-19 (a few samples of this study predate the infection). Cell type and time point are not known.

CDR3 sequence (DNA): TGTGCCAGCAGCTTACCGGAATTTTCTATGGATACGCAGTATTTT. This encodes CASSLPEFSMDTQYF. The chain is built from TRBV7-3 and TRBJ2-3; D unresolved. V dropped 2 bases and J dropped 6 bases, with 15 bases sitting between them. The CDR3 loop spans 15 amino acids. CDR1 SGHTA and CDR2 FQGTGA come from the germline V gene.

The gene calls are TRBV20-1 and TRBJ1-4; D remains unclear. CDR1 is DFQATT, CDR2 SNEGSKA, per germline (reference sequence). The V gene lost 6 bases and the J gene lost 9 bases, with 17 bases spanning the gap. There are 13 residues in the CDR3. Written as DNA, the CDR3 is TGCAGTGCGCCCGACTCTTCAACTAAAAAACTGTTTTTT. Translation: CSAPDSSTKKLFF.

This clonotype was seen a handful of times. The CDR3 region has the DNA TGTGCCAGCAGTTACGGGGGAGCGGGAGCATCCTACGAGCAGTACTTC. Residues: CASSYGGAGASYEQYF. This chain links TRBV6-2 or TRBV6-3 with TRBJ2-7, with TRBD2 matching 8 bases. J gave up 1 base and V 2 bases, and 7 bases lay outside the gene matches. The CDR3 spans 16 residues. From germline, CDR1 is MNHEY and CDR2 SVGEGT.

This clonotype was seen more than once but under ten times. The rearrangement links TRBV12-3 or TRBV12-4 to TRBJ2-7; the match to TRBD2 covers 15 bases. The ends lost 6 bases at V and 6 bases at J; junction bases unmatched: 9. The CDR3 spans 16 residues. This CDR3 is CASRYRTSGRASEQYF. The DNA for the CDR3 is TGTGCCAGCAGATACCGGACTAGCGGGAGGGCGTCCGAGCAGTACTTC.

This clonotype came up many times. This chain joins TRBV5-6 and TRBJ2-3; a weak D match, TRBD1 (6 bases). Germline V gene data show CDR1 as SGHDT and CDR2 as YYEEEE. V was pared by 0 bases and J by 2 bases, with 19 bases between. This CDR3 is built from 18 residues. The CDR3 loop reads CASSLAWDTSYPTDTQYF. The CDR3 region has the DNA TGTGCCAGCAGCTTGGCATGGGACACCTCCTACCCCACAGATACGCAGTATTTT.

The chain employs TRBV4-1 and TRBJ2-6, with D unclear. The V gene lost 1 base and the J gene lost 0 bases, with 7 bases spanning the gap. The germline V gene encodes CDR1 MGHRA and CDR2 YSYEKL. This CDR3 region has 16 residues. CDR3 region: CASSQVWDSGANVLTF. The DNA of the CDR3 is TGCGCCAGCAGCCAAGTTTGGGACTCTGGGGCCAACGTCCTGACTTTC.

Ten or more counts support this clonotype. This chain's CDR3 is CASSRGAQEEKLFF. As DNA, the CDR3 is TGTGCCAGCAGCCGGGGGGCCCAGGAGGAAAAACTGTTTTTT. The genes are TRBV14 and TRBJ1-4; tentatively, D is TRBD1 (6 bases). V was pared by 4 bases and J by 8 bases, with 14 bases between. Germline CDR1 reads SGHDN; CDR2 reads FVKESK. There are 14 residues in the CDR3.